The T cell receptor beta chain described here comes from a study of blood T cell repertoires in COVID-19. Study information: Samples representing acute and convalescent COVID-19 were sourced from the United States, Italy and Spain.

Patients in Seattle were enrolled during active infection, then followed longitudinally. In this sample, this clone turned up a few times. The authors' processing: Reference gene primer amplification gave nucleated cell count estimates. The protocol was immunoSEQ multiplex PCR, while the TCRdb copy is restricted to in-frame clones and leaves out a portion. For V, J and clone size, that table is used; D and trimming come from the DNA. The table records some 160,000 clones, about nine tenths of them present only once. Sequencing input: peripheral blood. This sequence was found in a man between 18 and 35 years old with COVID-19, enrolled during active disease.

CDR3 sequence: CASSAIRDIHIQYF. The CDR3 coding sequence is TGTGCCAGCAGCGCCATCCGGGACATACACATTCAGTACTTC. The chain recombines TRBV7-9 with TRBJ2-4; weak D call: TRBD1 (6 bases). The CDR3 covers 14 residues. With 5 bases removed from V and 8 bases from J, the gap between germline ends came to 16 bases. Germline CDR1 SEHNR, CDR2 FQNEAQ (reference sequence).